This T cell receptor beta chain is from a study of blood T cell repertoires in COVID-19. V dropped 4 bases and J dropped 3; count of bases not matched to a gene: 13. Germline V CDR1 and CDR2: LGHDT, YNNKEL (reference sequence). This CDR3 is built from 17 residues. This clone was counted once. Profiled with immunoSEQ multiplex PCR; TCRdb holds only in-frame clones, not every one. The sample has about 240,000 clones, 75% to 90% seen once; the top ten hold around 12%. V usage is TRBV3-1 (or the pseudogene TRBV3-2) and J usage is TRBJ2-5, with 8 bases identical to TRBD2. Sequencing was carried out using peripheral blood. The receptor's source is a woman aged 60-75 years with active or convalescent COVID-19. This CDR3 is CASSPISAQRGKETQYF. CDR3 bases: TGTGCCAGCAGCCCTATTTCGGCCCAGCGGGGGAAAGAGACCCAGTACTTC.